These 13 T cell receptor beta chains originate from one sample sequenced in a study of blood T cell repertoires in COVID-19 (dated by TCRdb to 2020 to 2021). Libraries were built with the immunoSEQ multiplex PCR assay. TCRdb obtained this table from immuneACCESS and retained in-frame rearrangements with V and J assigned. These tables miss some clones; where compared with another copy, unresolved V genes account for less than half of the shortfall, and the remainder is unexplained. This sample is represented by under 250,000 clones; roughly 85% of them were singletons. The ten largest clonotypes hold 5.1% of the sample. The material sequenced was peripheral blood. These receptors came from a man between 50 and 59 years old with COVID-19, enrolled during active disease.

This clone was picked up one time. The chain joins TRBV11-3 to TRBJ2-6; 7 bases are a match to TRBD2. V lost 5 bases, J lost 0 bases, and 10 bases stayed unmatched. CDR1 and CDR2 (germline): SGHNT, YENEEA. The CDR3 length is 18 residues. The DNA for the CDR3 is TGTGCCAGCAGCCCGGGACTACTACAACGCTCTGGGGCCAACGTCCTGACTTTC. It is translated as CASSPGLLQRSGANVLTF.

V usage is TRBV10-3 and J usage is TRBJ2-7; 10 nucleotides align to TRBD1. Germline V lookup: CDR1 ENHRY, CDR2 SYGVKD. This CDR3 is built from 12 residues. With V trimmed by 10 bases and J by 6 bases, 6 bases remained unmatched. The CDR3 coding sequence is TGTGCCACCGGGACAGGGGCTGGCGAGCAGTACTTC. This encodes CATGTGAGEQYF.

This clone was picked up one time. The genes are TRBV28 and TRBJ2-2; D is uncertain. Deletions cut 6 bases from V and 0 bases from J, with 11 bases between. The CDR3 totals 15 residues. Germline CDR1 is MDHEN and CDR2 is SYDVKM. The CDR3 protein is CASSPTQPNTGELFF. CDR3 nucleotides: TGTGCCAGCAGCCCGACTCAGCCGAACACCGGGGAGCTGTTTTTT. The whole variable domain, remainder taken from reference TRBV28 and TRBJ2-2, is DVKVTQSSRYLVKRTGEKVFLECVQDMDHENMFWYRQDPGLGLRLIYFSYDVKMKEKGDIPEGYSVSREKKERFSLILESASTNQTSMYLCASSPTQPNTGELFFGEGSRLTVL.

The V and J genes are TRBV18 and TRBJ1-2; the D gene is possibly TRBD1 (6 bases). CDR1 and CDR2 from the germline V gene are KGHSH and LQKENI. The CDR3 runs 15 residues. V was cut by 4 bases and J by 5 bases, with 17 bases left in between. CDR3 protein: CASSLPQGRGYGYTF. Here the CDR3 DNA reads TGTGCCAGCTCACTACCACAGGGCAGGGGATATGGCTACACCTTC. Full variable domain (remainder filled in from reference TRBV18 and TRBJ1-2): NAGVMQNPRHLVRRRGQEARLRCSPMKGHSHVYWYRQLPEEGLKFMVYLQKENIIDESGMPKERFSAEFPKEGPSILRIQQVVRGDSAAYFCASSLPQGRGYGYTFGSGTRLTVV.

This clone was picked up one time. CDR3 sequence: CASSPEEVYEQYF. CDR3 DNA: TGTGCCAGCAGCCCGGAGGAGGTCTACGAGCAGTACTTC. This chain connects TRBV6-5 to TRBJ2-7, with a weak D call TRBD2 (5 bases). Trimming removed 6 bases at V and 3 bases at J, with 12 bases between. The CDR3 is 13 residues long. Germline loops: CDR1 MNHEY, CDR2 SVGAGI.

This clone was seen once. The J gene is TRBJ1-3, the V gene TRBV7-9, with 8 bases matching TRBD1. Germline trimming cut 5 bases from V and 1 base from J; bases unmatched to any gene: 4. The CDR3 loop spans 15 amino acids. CDR1 and CDR2 (germline): SEHNR, FQNEAQ (reference sequence). This chain's CDR3 is CASSPDRASGNTIYF. DNA for the CDR3: TGTGCCAGCAGCCCGGACAGGGCTTCTGGAAACACCATATATTTT. The full variable domain, with the rest looked up from reference TRBV7-9 and TRBJ1-3, is DTGVSQNPRHKITKRGQNVTFRCDPISEHNRLYWYRQTLGQGPEFLTYFQNEAQLEKSRLLSDRFSAERPKGSFSTLEIQRTEQGDSAMYLCASSPDRASGNTIYFGEGSWLTVV.

The genes are TRBV19 and TRBJ1-4; 7 bases fit TRBD1. Germline-derived CDR1 and CDR2 are LNHDA and SQIVND (reference sequence). The length of the CDR3 is 14 residues. J gave up 7 bases and V 6 bases, and 8 bases lay outside the gene matches. In DNA, the CDR3 is TGTGCCAGTAGGAAGACAGGGAATAGTGAAAAACTGTTTTTT. Encoded protein: CASRKTGNSEKLFF.

This clone came up a few times. V and J are TRBV2 and TRBJ2-7, with 8 bases aligning to TRBD2. CDR1 is SNHLY and CDR2 is FYNNEI in the germline V gene. With V trimmed by 10 bases and J by 1 base, 12 bases remained unmatched. This CDR3 is 15 amino acids long. The CDR3 region is CATTPGLDRSYEQYF. CDR3 nucleotide sequence: TGTGCCACCACTCCGGGACTAGATCGTTCCTACGAGCAGTACTTC.

The chain carries TRBV30 and TRBJ1-3; 9 bases are shared with TRBD1. Germline lookup yields CDR1 GTSNPN and CDR2 SVGIG (reference sequence). This CDR3 region has 17 residues. V shed 1 base, J shed 3 bases, and the junction held 10 bases outside the gene matches. The CDR3 sequence: CAWSEGPGTGHGNTIYF. CDR3 coding DNA: TGTGCCTGGAGTGAAGGACCAGGGACAGGGCATGGAAACACCATATATTTT.

The chain recombines TRBV5-1 with TRBJ1-1, with unresolved D. The CDR3 covers 13 residues. Trimming cost V 4 bases and J 2 bases, with 9 bases left between them. CDR1 and CDR2 (germline): SGHRS, YFSETQ. CDR3 protein: CASSPQENTEAFF. CDR3 nucleotides: TGCGCCAGCAGCCCCCAGGAAAACACTGAAGCTTTCTTT. Full variable domain (outside the CDR3, taken from reference TRBV5-1 and TRBJ1-1): KAGVTQTPRYLIKTRGQQVTLSCSPISGHRSVSWYQQTPGQGLQFLFEYFSETQRNKGNFPGRFSGRQFSNSRSEMNVSTLELGDSALYLCASSPQENTEAFFGQGTRLTVV.

The chain uses TRBV28 and TRBJ1-5, with D possibly TRBD1 on 6 matching bases. Trimming removed 3 bases at V and 2 bases at J, with 14 bases between. The CDR3 is 16 residues long. Germline-derived CDR1 and CDR2 are MDHEN and SYDVKM. This chain's CDR3 is CASSFRAGVGNQPQHF. CDR3 nucleotides: TGTGCCAGCAGTTTTAGGGCAGGGGTAGGCAATCAGCCCCAGCATTTT.

This chain uses TRBV6-5 with TRBJ1-4; D gene ambiguous. V lost 6 bases, J lost 12 bases, and 17 bases lay in between. The CDR3 runs 13 residues. The germline gives CDR1 MNHEY, CDR2 SVGAGI. The CDR3, as DNA: TGTGCCAGCAGCCGCGGTTTTTCGGAGGAACTGTTTTTT. Residues: CASSRGFSEELFF.

The chain recombines TRBV29-1 with TRBJ2-7; D possibly corresponds to TRBD2 (5 bases). Looked up from germline, CDR1 is SQVTM and CDR2 is ANQGSEA. The CDR3 extends over 14 amino acids. V gave up 3 bases and J gave up 9 bases, with 21 bases separating them. CDR3 bases: TGCAGCGTTGAGGTATCTGGGGTTCAGGCGGGGCAGTACTTC. Its protein is CSVEVSGVQAGQYF.